The 9 T cell receptor beta chains reported below all come from one sample, sequenced in a study of Ad26.COV2.S vaccination and SARS-CoV-2 variants. Assay: immunoSEQ multiplex PCR; the TCRdb copy retains only in-frame clones and omits some. The sample carries about half a million clones, roughly nine tenths recorded once. The treatment denotes: about 20 received Ad26.COV2.S at low or high dose, single or two shots; about five received placebo; per-sample allocation not given. Samples were taken on day 63 after the first vaccine or placebo injection. The sample in question was peripheral blood, obtained in a trial of Ad26.COV2.S vaccine versus placebo. The origin of the receptors is a person aged 18 to 59 who received the Ad26.COV2.S COVID-19 vaccine or a placebo.

This clone was seen once. The chain employs TRBV7-9 and TRBJ2-1, with TRBD2 matching over 9 bases. CDR3 size: 13 residues. V trimming: 4 bases; J trimming: 5 bases; junction bases outside the gene matches: 0. Germline lookup yields CDR1 SEHNR and CDR2 FQNEAQ (reference sequence). The CDR3 nucleotides read TGTGCCAGCAGCTGGACTAGCGACAATGAGCAGTTCTTC. This encodes CASSWTSDNEQFF.

The genes are TRBV5-5 and TRBJ2-1, with D perhaps matching TRBD1 (5 bases). Germline V gene lookup returns CDR1 SGHKS and CDR2 YYEKEE (reference sequence). This CDR3 contains 15 residues. V lost 4 bases, J lost 8 bases, and 19 bases lay in between. CDR3 sequence: CASSPEIPQGHEQFF. CDR3 coding DNA: TGTGCCAGCAGCCCGGAGATTCCTCAGGGCCATGAGCAGTTCTTC.

The rearrangement uses TRBV9 and TRBJ1-2, with 7 positions matching TRBD1. Trimming at V came to 4 bases and at J to 5 bases, leaving 8 bases not matched to a gene. Germline CDR1 is SGDLS and CDR2 is YYNGEE. This CDR3 spans 14 amino acids. The CDR3 sequence is CASSPGGQLYGYTF. The CDR3 DNA is TGTGCCAGCAGCCCAGGGGGACAGCTTTATGGCTACACCTTC.

This chain links TRBV5-1 with TRBJ2-5; 8 bases align to TRBD1. The junction had 7 bases not matched to a gene; V was cut back by 0 bases and J by 3 bases. CDR1 is SGHRS, CDR2 YFSETQ, per germline. This CDR3 contains 16 residues. CDR3 in DNA: TGCGCCAGCAGCTTGGTTGGGACAGGCACCGAAGAGACCCAGTACTTC. Its translation: CASSLVGTGTEETQYF.

The CDR3: CASSSGLAGYRFYNEQFF. The CDR3 nucleotides are TGTGCCAGCAGTTCGGGACTAGCGGGATATCGCTTCTACAATGAGCAGTTCTTC. This chain joins TRBV2 and TRBJ2-1; 13 nucleotides line up with TRBD2. The CDR3 extends over 18 amino acids. Germline CDR1 is SNHLY and CDR2 is FYNNEI. Trimming took 5 bases from V and 3 from J; bases not matched to a gene: 10. Full variable domain (remainder filled in from reference TRBV2 and TRBJ2-1): EPEVTQTPSHQVTQMGQEVILRCVPISNHLYFYWYRQILGQKVEFLVSFYNNEISEKSEIFDDQFSVERPDGSNFTLKIRSTKLEDSAMYFCASSSGLAGYRFYNEQFFGPGTRLTVL.

The chain has TRBV6-7 and TRBJ1-4; D is undetermined. TRBV6-7 is flagged as an ORF with uncertain function. V lost 6 bases and J 7 bases, leaving 21 bases between the germline ends. The CDR3 sequence is 16 residues long. The CDR3, as DNA: TGTGCCAGCAGCTACGGGTCGAGGGTAGAAGTTGAAAAACTGTTTTTT. The encoded protein is CASSYGSRVEVEKLFF.

The chain is built from TRBV4-1 and TRBJ1-3; D unresolved. V lost 2 bases and J lost 9, with 8 bases in between. Germline lookup yields CDR1 MGHRA and CDR2 YSYEKL. This CDR3 contains 12 residues. This CDR3 is CASSQPRGTIYF. The CDR3 coding sequence is TGCGCCAGCAGCCAACCCCGGGGCACCATATATTTT.

A note on this clone: An end of the junction does not agree with germline; a read error may underlie this. The gene calls are TRBV6-2 or TRBV6-3 and TRBJ1-1, with a possible D match to TRBD1 (6 bases). CDR1 and CDR2 from the germline V gene are MNHEY and SVGEGT. CDR3 length equals 15 residues. The CDR3, as DNA: TGTGCCAGCAATTACCAACAGGGTTATAGCACTGAAGCTTTCTTT. It yields the protein CASNYQQGYSTEAFF.

The chain couples TRBV7-8 to TRBJ1-4; D unclear. CDR3 length: 15 residues. The ends were cut back, 6 bases at V and 0 bases at J, with 11 bases in the middle. Germline CDR1 SGHVS, CDR2 FQNEAQ. The CDR3 DNA is TGTGCCAGCAGTTCGGAGGTTGCAACTAATGAAAAACTGTTTTTT. Its protein is CASSSEVATNEKLFF.